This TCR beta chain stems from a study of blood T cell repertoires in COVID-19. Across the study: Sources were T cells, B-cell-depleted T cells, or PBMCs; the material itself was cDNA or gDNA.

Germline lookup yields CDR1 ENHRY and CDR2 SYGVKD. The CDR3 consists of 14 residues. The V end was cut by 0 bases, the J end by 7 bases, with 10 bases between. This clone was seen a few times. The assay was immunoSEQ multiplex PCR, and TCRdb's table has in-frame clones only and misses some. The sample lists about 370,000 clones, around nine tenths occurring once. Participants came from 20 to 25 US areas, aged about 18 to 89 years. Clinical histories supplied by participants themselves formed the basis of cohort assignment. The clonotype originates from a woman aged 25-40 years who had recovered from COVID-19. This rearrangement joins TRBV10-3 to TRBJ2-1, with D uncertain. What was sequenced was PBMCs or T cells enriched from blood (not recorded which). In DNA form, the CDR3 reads TGTGCCATCAGTGAGTCGTGGCCGTCGAATGAGCAGTTCTTC. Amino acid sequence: CAISESWPSNEQFF.